The sequence of this TCR beta chain was determined in a study of regulatory T cells in long-lasting Graves disease. Notes on the study in general: Small numbers of samples may have cut accuracy. Favored gene segments in persistent disease were TRBV28, TRBJ1-2 and TRBJ2-5. It was peripheral blood alone, not thyroid tissue, that was studied.

iRepertoire HTBI primers and Arm-PCR of CDR3 regions built TCR beta libraries. TCRdb recomputed calls from the multiplex PCR reads with MiXCR, one row per CDR3 protein. In the table there are around 500,000 distinct CDR3 sequences, 20% of which are singletons. The CDR3 is made up of 16 amino acids. The germline CDR1 and CDR2 sequences are SGHTA and FQGTGA. The junction had 5 bases not matched to a gene; V was cut back by 2 bases and J by 1 base. Time point here: persistent/refractory GD, antithyroid drugs over 5 years with positive TRAb. PBMCs provided the RNA from which the TCR library was made. A word on this clonotype: Its cognate antigen is unknown.

The source is a female donor with Graves disease. The sample consisted of peripheral blood mononuclear cells (PBMCs), taken when the disease was refractory, from a patient treated with antithyroid drugs. V gene TRBV7-3 combines with J gene TRBJ2-3; 8 bases map to TRBD2. This chain's CDR3 is CASSLGPAGGTDTQYF. The CDR3 DNA follows: TGTGCCAGCAGCTTAGGTCCAGCGGGGGGCACAGATACGCAGTATTTT.